This TCR beta chain was retrieved from a study of shared clonotypes between healthy human individuals. Study results and caveats: The sampled material consisted only of blood, and tissue repertoires are likely to differ. Sharing across a few donors was seen in 4% to 5.5% of naive CD4 clonotypes.

A remark on this clone: Antigen unknown.

Every immunoSEQ plate was one replicate of a subset's evenly spread DNA. Sorted-subset replicate PCRs used approximately 190 ng of genomic DNA. This amount corresponded to 30,000 to 35,000 T cell genomes. Data came from immunoSEQ multiplex PCR; TCRdb stores just in-frame clones and leaves some out. The sample has approximately 590,000 clones; roughly 95% are singletons. CDR3 size: 15 residues. Per germline, CDR1 MNHEY and CDR2 SMNVEV (reference sequence). V dropped 0 bases and J dropped 6 bases, with 11 bases sitting between them. CD45RO-negative CD8 cells positively selected for CCR7 made up the naive population, which excluded terminally differentiated effector memory CD45RA+ cells.

The chain combines TRBV27 with TRBJ2-2; tentatively, D is TRBD1 or TRBD2 (6 bases each). Material: naive CD8+ T cells sorted from blood. The source is a woman in her twenties or thirties in good health. The CDR3 reads CASSLSGGAAGELFF. The CDR3 DNA reads as TGTGCCAGCAGTTTATCCGGGGGCGCGGCCGGGGAGCTGTTTTTT.